This entry is about one T cell receptor (beta chain). Using immunoSEQ multiplex PCR, the repertoire was profiled, and TCRdb retains in-frame clones only, with some absent. Here the sample spans under 150,000 clones, 90% to 95% being singletons. This specimen belongs to a study of T cell responses to AZD1222 COVID-19 vaccine. This CDR3 has 14 amino acids. Germline CDR1 and CDR2: MNHEY and SMNVEV (reference sequence). Trimming shortened V by 2 bases and J by 6 bases, and 8 bases separated the two germline ends. V and J are TRBV27 and TRBJ1-6; the D is unclear. The sequence derives from an adult in good health. The sequencing used peripheral blood, collected on day 0 of AZD1222 vaccination. CDR3 sequence (DNA): TGTGCCAGCAGTTTAGCCCTGTCTAATTCACCCCTCCACTTT. This gives the protein CASSLALSNSPLHF.